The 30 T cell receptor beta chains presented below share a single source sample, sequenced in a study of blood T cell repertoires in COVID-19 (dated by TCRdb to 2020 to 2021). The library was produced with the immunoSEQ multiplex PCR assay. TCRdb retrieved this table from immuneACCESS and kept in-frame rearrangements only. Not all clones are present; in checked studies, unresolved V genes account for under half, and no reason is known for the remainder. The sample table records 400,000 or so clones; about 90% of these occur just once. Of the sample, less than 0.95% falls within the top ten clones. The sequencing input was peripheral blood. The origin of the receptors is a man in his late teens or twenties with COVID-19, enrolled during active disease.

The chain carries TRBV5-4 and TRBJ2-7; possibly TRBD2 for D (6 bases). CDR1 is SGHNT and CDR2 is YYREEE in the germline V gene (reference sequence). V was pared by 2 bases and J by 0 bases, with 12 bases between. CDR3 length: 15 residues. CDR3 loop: CASSFGGGSSYEQYF. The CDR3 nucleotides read TGTGCCAGCAGCTTTGGTGGGGGGAGCTCCTACGAGCAGTACTTC.

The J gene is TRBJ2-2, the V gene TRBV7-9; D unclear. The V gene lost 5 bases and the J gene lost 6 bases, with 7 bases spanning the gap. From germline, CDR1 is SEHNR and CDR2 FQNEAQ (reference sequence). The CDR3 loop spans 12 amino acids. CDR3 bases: TGTGCCAGCAGCCTATCGGCCGGGGAGCTGTTTTTT. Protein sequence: CASSLSAGELFF.

The chain's CDR3 is CASSLGHIYEQYF. The DNA of the CDR3 is TGTGCCAGCAGCTTGGGACACATCTACGAGCAGTACTTC. The chain links TRBV7-6 to TRBJ2-7; tentative D call: TRBD1 (6 bases). The CDR3 covers 13 residues. The V gene's germline CDR1 is SGHVS and CDR2 FNYEAQ. V lost 3 bases to trimming and J lost 3 bases, with 9 bases between them.

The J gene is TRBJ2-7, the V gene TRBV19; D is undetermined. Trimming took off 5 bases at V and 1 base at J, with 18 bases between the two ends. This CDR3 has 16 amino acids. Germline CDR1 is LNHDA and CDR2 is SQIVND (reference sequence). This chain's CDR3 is CASSPTGPSGSYEQYF. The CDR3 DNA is TGTGCCAGTAGTCCCACCGGTCCTAGTGGGTCCTACGAGCAGTACTTC.

CDR3 nucleotide sequence: TGTGCCAGCAGCGTCATCCCCCTTTCTAGCGGCAGACTCTACGAGCAGTACTTC. As protein: CASSVIPLSSGRLYEQYF. The chain carries TRBV7-8 and TRBJ2-7; TRBD2 matches 7 bases. Germline V lookup: CDR1 SGHVS, CDR2 FQNEAQ. The CDR3 has 18 residues. V trimming: 5 bases; J trimming: 3 bases; junction bases outside the gene matches: 19.

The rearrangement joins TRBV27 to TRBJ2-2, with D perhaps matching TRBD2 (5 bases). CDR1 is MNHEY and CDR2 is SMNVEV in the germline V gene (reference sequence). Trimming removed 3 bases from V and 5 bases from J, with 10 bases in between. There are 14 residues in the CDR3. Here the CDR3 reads CASSFHRGTGELFF. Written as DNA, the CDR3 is TGTGCCAGCAGTTTCCACAGAGGGACCGGGGAGCTGTTTTTT.

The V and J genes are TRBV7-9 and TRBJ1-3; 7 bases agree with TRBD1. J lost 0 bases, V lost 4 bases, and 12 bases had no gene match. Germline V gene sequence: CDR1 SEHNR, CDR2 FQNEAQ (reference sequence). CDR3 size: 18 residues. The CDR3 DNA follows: TGTGCCAGCAGCTCCCCATTCCGGGACAGTCGCTCTGGAAACACCATATATTTT. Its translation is CASSSPFRDSRSGNTIYF.

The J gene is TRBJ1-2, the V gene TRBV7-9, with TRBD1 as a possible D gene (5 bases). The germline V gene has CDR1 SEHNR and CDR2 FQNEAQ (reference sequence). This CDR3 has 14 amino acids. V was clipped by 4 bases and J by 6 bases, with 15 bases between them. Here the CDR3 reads CASSSGDGRDGYTF. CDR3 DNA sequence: TGTGCCAGCAGCTCGGGGGACGGTCGGGATGGCTACACCTTC.

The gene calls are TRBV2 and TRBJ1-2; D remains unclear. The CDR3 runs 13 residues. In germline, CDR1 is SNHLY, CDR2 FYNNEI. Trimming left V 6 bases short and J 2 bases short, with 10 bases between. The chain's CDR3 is CASSADGNYGYTF. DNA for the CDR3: TGTGCCAGCAGCGCTGACGGGAACTATGGCTACACCTTC.

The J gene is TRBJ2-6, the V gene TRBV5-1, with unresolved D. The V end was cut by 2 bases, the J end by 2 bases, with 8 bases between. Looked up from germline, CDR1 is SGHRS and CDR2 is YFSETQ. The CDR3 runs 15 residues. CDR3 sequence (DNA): TGCGCCAGCAGCTTCTCTTCAGCTGGGGCCAACGTCCTGACTTTC. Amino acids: CASSFSSAGANVLTF.

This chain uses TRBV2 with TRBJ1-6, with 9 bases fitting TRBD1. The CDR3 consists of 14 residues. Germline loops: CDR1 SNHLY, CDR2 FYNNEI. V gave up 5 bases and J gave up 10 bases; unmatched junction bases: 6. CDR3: CASSWDRELSPLHF. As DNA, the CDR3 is TGTGCCAGCAGTTGGGACAGGGAGTTGTCACCCCTCCACTTT.

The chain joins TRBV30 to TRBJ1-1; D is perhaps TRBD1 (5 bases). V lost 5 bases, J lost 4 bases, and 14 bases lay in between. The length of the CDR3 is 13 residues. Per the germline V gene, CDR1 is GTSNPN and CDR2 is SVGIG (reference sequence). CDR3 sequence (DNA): TGTGCCTGGGAGGGGCGACTGGGCACTGAAGCTTTCTTT. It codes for CAWEGRLGTEAFF.

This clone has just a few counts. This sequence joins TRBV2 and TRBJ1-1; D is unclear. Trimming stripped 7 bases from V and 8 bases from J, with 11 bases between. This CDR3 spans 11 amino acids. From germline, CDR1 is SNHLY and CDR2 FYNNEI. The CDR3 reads CASKSWREAFF. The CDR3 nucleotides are TGTGCCAGCAAATCGTGGAGGGAAGCTTTCTTT.

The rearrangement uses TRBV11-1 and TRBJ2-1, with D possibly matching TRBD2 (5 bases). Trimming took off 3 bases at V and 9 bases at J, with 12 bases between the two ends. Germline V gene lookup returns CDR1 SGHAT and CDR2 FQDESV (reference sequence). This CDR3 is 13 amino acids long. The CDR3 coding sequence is TGTGCCAGCAGCTTGACTATTCAAGGTGAGCAGTTCTTC. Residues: CASSLTIQGEQFF.

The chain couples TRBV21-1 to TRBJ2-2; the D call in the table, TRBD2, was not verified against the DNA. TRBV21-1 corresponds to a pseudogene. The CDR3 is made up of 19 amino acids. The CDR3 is CASSPCTTASGRGTGELFF. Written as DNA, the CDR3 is TGTGCCAGCAGCCCCTGCACGACTGCTAGCGGGAGAGGCACCGGGGAGCTGTTTTTT.

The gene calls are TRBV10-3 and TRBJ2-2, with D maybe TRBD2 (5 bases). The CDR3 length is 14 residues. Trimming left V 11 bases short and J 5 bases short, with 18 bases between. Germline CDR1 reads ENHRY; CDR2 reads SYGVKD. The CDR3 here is CAASSGGWTGELFF. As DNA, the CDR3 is TGTGCCGCAAGCTCCGGCGGGTGGACCGGGGAGCTGTTTTTT.

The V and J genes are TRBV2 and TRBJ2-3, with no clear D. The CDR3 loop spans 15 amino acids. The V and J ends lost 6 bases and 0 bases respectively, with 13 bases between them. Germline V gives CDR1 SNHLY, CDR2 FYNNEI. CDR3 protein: CASSSRVTSTDTQYF. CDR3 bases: TGTGCCAGCAGCTCACGGGTTACTAGCACAGATACGCAGTATTTT. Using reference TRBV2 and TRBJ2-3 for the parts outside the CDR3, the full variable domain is EPEVTQTPSHQVTQMGQEVILRCVPISNHLYFYWYRQILGQKVEFLVSFYNNEISEKSEIFDDQFSVERPDGSNFTLKIRSTKLEDSAMYFCASSSRVTSTDTQYFGPGTRLTVL.

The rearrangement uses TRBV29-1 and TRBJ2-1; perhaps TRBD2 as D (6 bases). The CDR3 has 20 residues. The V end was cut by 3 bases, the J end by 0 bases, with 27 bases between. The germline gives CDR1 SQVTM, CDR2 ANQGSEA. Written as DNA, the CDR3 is TGCAGCGTTGAGCGTCCCTCCCATCCATGGGACGGGAGCTCCTACAATGAGCAGTTCTTC. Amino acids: CSVERPSHPWDGSSYNEQFF.

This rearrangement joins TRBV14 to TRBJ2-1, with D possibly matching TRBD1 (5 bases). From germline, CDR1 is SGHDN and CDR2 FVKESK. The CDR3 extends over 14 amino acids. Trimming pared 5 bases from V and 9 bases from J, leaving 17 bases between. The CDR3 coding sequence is TGTGCCAGCAGCTTTTATGTGGACACAACTGAGCAGTTCTTC. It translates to CASSFYVDTTEQFF.

For the CDR3, the DNA is TGTGCCAGCAGCGTAGCCCCTAGCGGGGGATACAATGAGCAGTTCTTC. Amino acid sequence: CASSVAPSGGYNEQFF. V usage is TRBV9 and J usage is TRBJ2-1; 10 nucleotides agree with TRBD2. This CDR3 region has 16 residues. Trimming removed 0 bases from V and 4 bases from J; junction bases left unmatched: 4. From germline, CDR1 is SGDLS and CDR2 YYNGEE.

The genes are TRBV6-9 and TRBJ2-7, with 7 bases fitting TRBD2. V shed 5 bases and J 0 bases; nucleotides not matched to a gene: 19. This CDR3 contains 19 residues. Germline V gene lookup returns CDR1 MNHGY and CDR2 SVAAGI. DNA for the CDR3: TGTGCCAGCAGTCCCCGAGGGTCGTGGAGCGGGGACCCCTCCTACGAGCAGTACTTC. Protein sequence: CASSPRGSWSGDPSYEQYF.

The DNA of the CDR3 is TGTGCCAGCAGTTTGGACAGGGGGCAGGAGACCCAGTACTTC. It yields the protein CASSLDRGQETQYF. This rearrangement joins TRBV6-5 to TRBJ2-5; 11 positions agree with TRBD1. V dropped 4 bases and J dropped 5; count of bases not matched to a gene: 3. The CDR3 has 14 residues. CDR1 is MNHEY, CDR2 SVGAGI, per germline.

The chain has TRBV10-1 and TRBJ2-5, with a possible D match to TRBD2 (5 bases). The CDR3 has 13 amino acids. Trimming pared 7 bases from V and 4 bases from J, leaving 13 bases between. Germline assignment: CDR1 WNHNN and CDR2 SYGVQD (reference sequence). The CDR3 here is CASTGTVGETQYF. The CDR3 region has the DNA TGCGCCAGCACGGGAACAGTAGGAGAGACCCAGTACTTC.

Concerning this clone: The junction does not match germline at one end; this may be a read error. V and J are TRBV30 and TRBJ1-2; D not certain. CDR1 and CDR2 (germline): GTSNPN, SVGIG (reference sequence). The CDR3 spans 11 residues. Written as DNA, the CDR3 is TGTGCCTGGAGTAGCATAAATAAAGAGGCCTTC. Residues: CAWSSINKEAF.

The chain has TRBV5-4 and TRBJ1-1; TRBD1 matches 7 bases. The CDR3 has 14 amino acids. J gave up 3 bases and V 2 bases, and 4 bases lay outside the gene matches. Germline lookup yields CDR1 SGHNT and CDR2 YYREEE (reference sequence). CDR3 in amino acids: CASSLDQGDTEAFF. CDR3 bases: TGTGCCAGCAGCTTAGACCAGGGGGACACTGAAGCTTTCTTT.

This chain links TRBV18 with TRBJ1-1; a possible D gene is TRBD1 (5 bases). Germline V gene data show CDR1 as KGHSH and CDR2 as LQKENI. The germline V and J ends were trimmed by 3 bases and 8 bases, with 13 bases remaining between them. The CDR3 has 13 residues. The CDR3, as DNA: TGTGCCAGCTCACCGCAGTCCGCAGGGGAAGCTTTCTTT. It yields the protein CASSPQSAGEAFF.

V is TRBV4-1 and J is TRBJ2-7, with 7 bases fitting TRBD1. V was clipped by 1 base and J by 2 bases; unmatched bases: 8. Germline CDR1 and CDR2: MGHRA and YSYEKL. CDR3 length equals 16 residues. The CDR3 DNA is TGCGCCAGCAGCCAAGCGCCGGGACAGATAGCCTACGAGCAGTACTTC. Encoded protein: CASSQAPGQIAYEQYF.

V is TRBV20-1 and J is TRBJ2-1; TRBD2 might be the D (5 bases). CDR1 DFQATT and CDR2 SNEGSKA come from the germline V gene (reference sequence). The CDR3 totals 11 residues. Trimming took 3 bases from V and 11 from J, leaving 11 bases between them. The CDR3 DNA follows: TGCAGTGCTAGGGACCGGGAACAGCAGTTCTTC. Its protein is CSARDREQQFF.

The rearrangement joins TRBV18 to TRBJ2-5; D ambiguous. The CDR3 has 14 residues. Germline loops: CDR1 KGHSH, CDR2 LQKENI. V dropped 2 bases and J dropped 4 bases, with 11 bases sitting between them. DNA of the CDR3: TGTGCCAGCTCACCAAGTCAGAGAGGAGAGACCCAGTACTTC. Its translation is CASSPSQRGETQYF. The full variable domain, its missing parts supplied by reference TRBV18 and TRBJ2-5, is NAGVMQNPRHLVRRRGQEARLRCSPMKGHSHVYWYRQLPEEGLKFMVYLQKENIIDESGMPKERFSAEFPKEGPSILRIQQVVRGDSAAYFCASSPSQRGETQYFGPGTRLLVL.

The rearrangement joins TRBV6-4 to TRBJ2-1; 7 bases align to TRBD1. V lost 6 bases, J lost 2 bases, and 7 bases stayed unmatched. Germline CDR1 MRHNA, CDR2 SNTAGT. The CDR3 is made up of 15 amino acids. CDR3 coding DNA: TGTGCCAGCAGCCTAGGGACAGACCCCTACAATGAGCAGTTCTTC. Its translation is CASSLGTDPYNEQFF.